This TCR beta chain originates from a study of cytomegalovirus exposure and HLA in healthy donors. Study findings and constraints: TCR beta V- and J-gene trimming, according to a later analysis, was linked to a missense DCLRE1C variant.

Germline CDR1 reads SQVTM; CDR2 reads ANQGSEA. Trimming pared 0 bases from V and 2 bases from J, leaving 10 bases between. This CDR3 has 14 residues. The study ran its PCR with 60 Vbeta and 13 Jbeta primers. The table came from immunoSEQ multiplex PCR; TCRdb's copy has only in-frame clones and leaves some out. The sample has approximately 210,000 clones. On this clone: What it binds is unknown.

Sequencing was performed on PBMCs. J is TRBJ1-2 and V is TRBV29-1, with D unresolved. The source is a woman between 25 and 40 years old in good health and CMV-seropositive. The CDR3 DNA reads as TGCAGCGTTGAAGATCGGCAGGTAAACTATGGCTACACCTTC. Encoded protein: CSVEDRQVNYGYTF.